The 13 T cell receptor beta chains reported below all come from one sample, sequenced in a study of blood T cell repertoires in COVID-19. The table came from immunoSEQ multiplex PCR; TCRdb's copy has only in-frame clones and leaves some out. The sample carries 250,000 to 300,000 clones, roughly 83% recorded once. Material for sequencing was peripheral blood. These receptors all stem from a man between 60 and 75 years old who had recovered from COVID-19.

V is TRBV24-1 and J is TRBJ2-1, with 7 bases identical to TRBD1. The V and J ends lost 4 bases and 11 bases, in that order; junction bases with no gene match: 10. The CDR3 extends over 14 amino acids. Germline-derived CDR1 and CDR2 are KGHDR and SFDVKD. The CDR3 DNA follows: TGTGCCACCAGTGACCCCACCGGGACAGATAAGCAGTTCTTC. Protein product: CATSDPTGTDKQFF.

The CDR3 sequence is CASSLGRGYNSPLHF. CDR3 coding DNA: TGTGCCAGCAGTTTAGGGAGGGGTTACAATTCACCCCTCCACTTT. The chain recombines TRBV28 with TRBJ1-6; D may be TRBD1 (5 bases). V gave up 2 bases and J gave up 7 bases, with 12 bases separating them. Germline V gene lookup returns CDR1 MDHEN and CDR2 SYDVKM. The CDR3 contains 15 residues.

V and J are TRBV7-2 and TRBJ2-2; a weak D match, TRBD2 (5 bases). Germline V gene lookup returns CDR1 SGHTA and CDR2 FQGNSA. Trimming cost V 5 bases and J 8 bases, with 12 bases left between them. This CDR3 comprises 13 residues. The CDR3 DNA sequence: TGTGCCAGCAGCCTAACGAGGGCGGGGGAGCTGTTTTTT. This gives the protein CASSLTRAGELFF. The whole variable domain, filled in from reference TRBV7-2 and TRBJ2-2, reads GAGVSQSPSNKVTEKGKDVELRCDPISGHTALYWYRQSLGQGLEFLIYFQGNSAPDKSGLPSDRFSAERTGGSVSTLTIQRTQQEDSAVYLCASSLTRAGELFFGEGSRLTVL.

This clone was seen only a few times. The chain couples TRBV11-3 to TRBJ2-7; possible D gene TRBD1, 6 bases. There are 14 residues in the CDR3. With 5 bases removed from V and 0 bases from J, the gap between germline ends came to 11 bases. The germline gives CDR1 SGHNT, CDR2 YENEEA. This CDR3 is CASSPGDNSYEQYF. CDR3 sequence (DNA): TGTGCCAGCAGCCCCGGGGACAACTCCTACGAGCAGTACTTC.

The chain employs TRBV21-1 and TRBJ1-4; no check of the table's D call, TRBD1, against the DNA was made. TRBV21-1 represents a pseudogene. The CDR3 is 16 amino acids. CDR3 nucleotides: TGTGCCAGCAGCCTCGATCCTCAGGCCTTTAATGAAAAACTGTTTTTT. It codes for CASSLDPQAFNEKLFF.

The chain couples TRBV30 to TRBJ2-5, with 11 bases fitting TRBD2. The CDR3 spans 18 residues. V was clipped by 2 bases and J by 9 bases; unmatched bases: 20. In germline, CDR1 is GTSNPN, CDR2 SVGIG (reference sequence). CDR3 nucleotides: TGTGCCTGGAGTAATGCGCTAGCGGGAGGTGGGAGTGTTTTGGCCCAGTACTTC. Protein sequence: CAWSNALAGGGSVLAQYF.

CDR3 amino acids: CASSQVRGQSNEQFF. The CDR3 DNA reads TGTGCCAGCAGCCAAGTCCGGGGACAGTCCAATGAGCAGTTCTTC. V gene TRBV3-1 (or the pseudogene TRBV3-2) combines with J gene TRBJ2-1, with 7 bases aligning to TRBD1. The CDR3 has 15 residues. The V and J ends lost 1 base and 6 bases, in that order; junction bases with no gene match: 6. Per the germline V gene, CDR1 is LGHDT and CDR2 is YNNKEL (reference sequence).

CDR3 bases: TGTGCCAGCAGCCAAAATCCTAGTCCTGAGCAGTTCTTC. Encoded protein: CASSQNPSPEQFF. This sequence joins TRBV4-2 and TRBJ2-1, with D unresolved. CDR3 length: 13 amino acids. Germline-derived CDR1 and CDR2 are LGHNA and YNFKEQ. Trimming cost V 2 bases and J 9 bases, with 11 bases left between them.

V gene TRBV18 combines with J gene TRBJ1-6; the D gene is possibly TRBD1 (5 bases). Germline V gene lookup returns CDR1 KGHSH and CDR2 LQKENI. The CDR3 covers 14 residues. Trimming stripped 4 bases from V and 6 bases from J, with 10 bases between. CDR3 region: CASSQDILNSPLHF. For the CDR3, the DNA is TGTGCCAGCTCACAGGACATTCTTAATTCACCCCTCCACTTT.

The chain couples TRBV11-2 to TRBJ1-1, with 7 bases aligning to TRBD1. The CDR3 has 13 amino acids. J gave up 7 bases and V 0 bases, and 2 bases lay outside the gene matches. The germline V gene has CDR1 SGHAT and CDR2 FQNNGV. CDR3 DNA sequence: TGTGCCAGCAGCTTAGATCGGGACAGTGAAGCTTTCTTT. This encodes CASSLDRDSEAFF.

The CDR3 protein is CASSRLGLQAFNSNQPQHF. The CDR3 bases are TGTGCCAGCAGTCGGCTGGGTCTACAGGCGTTTAATAGCAATCAGCCCCAGCATTTT. The chain recombines TRBV6-2 or TRBV6-3 with TRBJ1-5; TRBD1 might be the D (5 bases). The CDR3 has 19 residues. Per germline, CDR1 MNHEY and CDR2 SVGEGT. V was trimmed by 5 bases and J by 0 bases, leaving 23 bases between them.

CDR3 in DNA: TGTGCCAGCAGCTTGATGCCAGGGGGCTACAACACTGAAGCTTTCTTT. Translation: CASSLMPGGYNTEAFF. The chain uses TRBV5-5 and TRBJ1-1; the match to TRBD1 covers 8 bases. The germline V gene has CDR1 SGHKS and CDR2 YYEKEE (reference sequence). The length of the CDR3 is 16 residues. The ends lost 1 base at V and 2 bases at J; junction bases unmatched: 7.

This chain joins TRBV28 and TRBJ1-2; D is possibly TRBD1 (5 bases). The CDR3 loop spans 13 amino acids. The germline V and J ends were trimmed by 5 bases and 9 bases, with 16 bases remaining between them. Germline CDR1 and CDR2: MDHEN and SYDVKM. CDR3 nucleotide sequence: TGTGCCAGCAGTCCCCAGGGCCCAACGCGCTACACCTTC. It encodes CASSPQGPTRYTF.